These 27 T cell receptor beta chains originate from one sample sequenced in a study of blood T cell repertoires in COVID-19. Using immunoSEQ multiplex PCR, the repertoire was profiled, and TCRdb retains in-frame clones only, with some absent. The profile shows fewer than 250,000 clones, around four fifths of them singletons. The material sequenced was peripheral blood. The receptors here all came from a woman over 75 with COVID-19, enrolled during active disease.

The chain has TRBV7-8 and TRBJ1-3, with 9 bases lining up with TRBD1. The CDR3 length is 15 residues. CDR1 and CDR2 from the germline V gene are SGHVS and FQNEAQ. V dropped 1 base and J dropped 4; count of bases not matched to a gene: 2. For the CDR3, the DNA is TGTGCCAGCAGCTTAGTCGGGACAGGGGGAAACACCATATATTTT. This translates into CASSLVGTGGNTIYF.

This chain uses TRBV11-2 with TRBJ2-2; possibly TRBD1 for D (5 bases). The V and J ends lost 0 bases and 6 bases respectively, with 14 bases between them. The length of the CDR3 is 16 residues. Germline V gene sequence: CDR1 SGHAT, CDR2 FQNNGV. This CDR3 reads CASSLEGLRGSGELFF. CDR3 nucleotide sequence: TGTGCCAGCAGCTTAGAGGGATTAAGGGGATCCGGGGAGCTGTTTTTT.

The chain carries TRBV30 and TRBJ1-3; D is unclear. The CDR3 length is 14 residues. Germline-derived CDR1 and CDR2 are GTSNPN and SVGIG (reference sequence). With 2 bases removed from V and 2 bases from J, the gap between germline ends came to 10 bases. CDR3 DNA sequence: TGTGCCTGGAGTACTGGTACCGCTGGAAACACCATATATTTT. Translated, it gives CAWSTGTAGNTIYF.

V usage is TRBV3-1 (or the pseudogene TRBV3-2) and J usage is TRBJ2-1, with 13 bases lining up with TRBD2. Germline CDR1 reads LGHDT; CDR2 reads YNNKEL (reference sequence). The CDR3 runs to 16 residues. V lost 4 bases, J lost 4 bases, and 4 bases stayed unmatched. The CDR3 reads CASSRTSGGVYNEQFF. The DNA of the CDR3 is TGTGCCAGCAGCCGCACTAGCGGGGGGGTGTACAATGAGCAGTTCTTC.

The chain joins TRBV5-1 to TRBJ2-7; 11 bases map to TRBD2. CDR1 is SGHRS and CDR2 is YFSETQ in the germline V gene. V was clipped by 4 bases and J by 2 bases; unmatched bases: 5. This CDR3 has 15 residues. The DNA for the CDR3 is TGCGCCAGCAGCATTAGCGGGGGGGTCACCTACGAGCAGTACTTC. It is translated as CASSISGGVTYEQYF.

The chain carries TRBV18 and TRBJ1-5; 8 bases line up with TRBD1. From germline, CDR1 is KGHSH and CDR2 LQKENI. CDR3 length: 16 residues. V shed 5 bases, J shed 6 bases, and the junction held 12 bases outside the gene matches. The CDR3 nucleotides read TGTGCCAGCTCAGACAGGGGAACTCCTTTAAGTCAGCCCCAGCATTTT. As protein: CASSDRGTPLSQPQHF. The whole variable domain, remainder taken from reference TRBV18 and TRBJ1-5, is NAGVMQNPRHLVRRRGQEARLRCSPMKGHSHVYWYRQLPEEGLKFMVYLQKENIIDESGMPKERFSAEFPKEGPSILRIQQVVRGDSAAYFCASSDRGTPLSQPQHFGDGTRLSIL.

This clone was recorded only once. This chain's CDR3 is CASSESFIGGAATNEKLFF. The DNA for the CDR3 is TGTGCCAGCAGTGAATCTTTCATCGGAGGGGCCGCAACTAATGAAAAACTGTTTTTT. The chain is built from TRBV6-1 and TRBJ1-4; D possibly corresponds to TRBD1 (5 bases). The CDR3 length is 19 residues. The V end lost 2 bases, the J end lost 0 bases, and 19 bases lay between the germline ends. Germline V gene lookup returns CDR1 MNHNS and CDR2 SASEGT.

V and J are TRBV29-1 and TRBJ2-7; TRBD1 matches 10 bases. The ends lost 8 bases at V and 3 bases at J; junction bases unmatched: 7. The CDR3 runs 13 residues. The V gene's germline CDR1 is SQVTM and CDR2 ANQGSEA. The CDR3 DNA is TGCAGCCTATCGGGACAGGGGCTCTACGAGCAGTACGTC. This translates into CSLSGQGLYEQYV.

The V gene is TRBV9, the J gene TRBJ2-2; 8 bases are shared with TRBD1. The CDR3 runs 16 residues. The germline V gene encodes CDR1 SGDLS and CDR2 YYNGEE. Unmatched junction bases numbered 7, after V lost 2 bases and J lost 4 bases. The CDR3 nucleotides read TGTGCCAGCAGCGTCGGTCAGGGGGCGGGCACCGGGGAGCTGTTTTTT. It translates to CASSVGQGAGTGELFF. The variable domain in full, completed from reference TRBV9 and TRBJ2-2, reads DSGVTQTPKHLITATGQRVTLRCSPRSGDLSVYWYQQSLDQGLQFLIQYYNGEERAKGNILERFSAQQFPDLHSELNLSSLELGDSALYFCASSVGQGAGTGELFFGEGSRLTVL.

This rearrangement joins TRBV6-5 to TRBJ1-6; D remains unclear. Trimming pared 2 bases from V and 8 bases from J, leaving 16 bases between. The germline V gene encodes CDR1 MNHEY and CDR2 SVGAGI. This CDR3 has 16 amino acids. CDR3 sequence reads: CASSYPLAGGDSPLHF. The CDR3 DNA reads TGTGCCAGCAGTTACCCCCTGGCAGGCGGGGATTCACCCCTCCACTTT.

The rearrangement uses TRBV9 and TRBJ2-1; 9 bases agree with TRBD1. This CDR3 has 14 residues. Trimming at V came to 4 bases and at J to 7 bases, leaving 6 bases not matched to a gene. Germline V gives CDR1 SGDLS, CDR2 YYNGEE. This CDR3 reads CASSSDRGVNEQFF. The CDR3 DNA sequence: TGTGCCAGCAGCTCAGACAGGGGGGTTAATGAGCAGTTCTTC.

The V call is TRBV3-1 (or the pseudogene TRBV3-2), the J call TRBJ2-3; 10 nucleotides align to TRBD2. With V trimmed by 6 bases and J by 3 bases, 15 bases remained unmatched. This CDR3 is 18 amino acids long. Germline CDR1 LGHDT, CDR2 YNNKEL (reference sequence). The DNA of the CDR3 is TGTGCCAGCAGGAACCTAAGTGGGCATAGCGGGGGGACAGATACGCAGTATTTT. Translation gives CASRNLSGHSGGTDTQYF.

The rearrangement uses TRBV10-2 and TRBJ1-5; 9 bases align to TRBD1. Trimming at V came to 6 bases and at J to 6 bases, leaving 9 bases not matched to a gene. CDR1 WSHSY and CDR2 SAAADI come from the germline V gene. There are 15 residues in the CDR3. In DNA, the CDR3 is TGCGCCAGCAGGGCCGGGACAGGGTTCTTTCAGCCCCAGCATTTT. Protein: CASRAGTGFFQPQHF.

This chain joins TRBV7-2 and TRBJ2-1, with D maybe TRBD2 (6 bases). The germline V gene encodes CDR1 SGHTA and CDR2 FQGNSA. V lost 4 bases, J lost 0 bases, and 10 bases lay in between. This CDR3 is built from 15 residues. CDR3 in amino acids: CASSSDYGSYNEQFF. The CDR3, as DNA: TGTGCCAGCAGCTCGGACTATGGCTCCTACAATGAGCAGTTCTTC.

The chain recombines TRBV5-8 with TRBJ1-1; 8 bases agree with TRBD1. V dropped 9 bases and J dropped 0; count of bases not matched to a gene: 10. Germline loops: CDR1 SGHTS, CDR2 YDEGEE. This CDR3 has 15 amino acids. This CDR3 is CANTQGAGLNTEAFF. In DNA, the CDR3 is TGTGCCAACACGCAGGGGGCCGGATTGAACACTGAAGCTTTCTTT. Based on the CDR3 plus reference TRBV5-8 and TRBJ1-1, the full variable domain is EAGVTQSPTHLIKTRGQQATLRCSPISGHTSVYWYQQALGLGLQFLLWYDEGEERNRGNFPPRFSGRQFPNYSSELNVNALELEDSALYLCANTQGAGLNTEAFFGQGTRLTVV.

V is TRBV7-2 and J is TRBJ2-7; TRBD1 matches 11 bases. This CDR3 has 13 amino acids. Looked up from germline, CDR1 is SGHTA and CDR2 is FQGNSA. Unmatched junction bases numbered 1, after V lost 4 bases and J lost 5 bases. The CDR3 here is CASSWTGGDEQYF. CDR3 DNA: TGTGCCAGCAGCTGGACAGGGGGCGACGAGCAGTACTTC.

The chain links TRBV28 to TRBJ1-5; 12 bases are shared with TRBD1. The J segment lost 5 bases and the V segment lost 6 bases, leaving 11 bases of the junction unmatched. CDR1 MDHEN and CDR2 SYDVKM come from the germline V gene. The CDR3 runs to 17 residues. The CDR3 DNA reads TGTGCCAGCAGGGTACCGGGACAGGGGGCTGAGTATCAGCCCCAGCATTTT. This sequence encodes CASRVPGQGAEYQPQHF.

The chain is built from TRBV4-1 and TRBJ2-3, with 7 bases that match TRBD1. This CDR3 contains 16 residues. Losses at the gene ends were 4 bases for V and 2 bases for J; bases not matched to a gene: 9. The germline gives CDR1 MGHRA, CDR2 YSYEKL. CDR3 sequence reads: CASSLGTAASTDTQYF. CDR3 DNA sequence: TGCGCCAGCAGCCTCGGGACAGCCGCCTCCACAGATACGCAGTATTTT.

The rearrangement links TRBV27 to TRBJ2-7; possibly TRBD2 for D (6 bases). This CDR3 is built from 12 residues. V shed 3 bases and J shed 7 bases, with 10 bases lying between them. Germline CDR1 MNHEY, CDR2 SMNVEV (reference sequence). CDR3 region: CASSFRGLEQYF. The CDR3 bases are TGTGCCAGCAGTTTTAGAGGACTAGAGCAGTACTTC.

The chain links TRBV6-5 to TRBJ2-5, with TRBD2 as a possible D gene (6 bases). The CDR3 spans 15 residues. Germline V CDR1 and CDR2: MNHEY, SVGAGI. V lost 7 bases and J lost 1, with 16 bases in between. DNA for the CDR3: TGTGCCAGCACCAACACCTGGGGGGTCCAAGAGACCCAGTACTTC. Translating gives CASTNTWGVQETQYF.

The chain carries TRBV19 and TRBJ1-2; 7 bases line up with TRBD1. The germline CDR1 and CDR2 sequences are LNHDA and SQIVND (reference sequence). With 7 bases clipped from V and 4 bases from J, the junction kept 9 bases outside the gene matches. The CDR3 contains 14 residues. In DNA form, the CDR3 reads TGTGCCAGTAAACAGGGGTTCGGCCCCTATGGCTACACCTTC. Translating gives CASKQGFGPYGYTF.

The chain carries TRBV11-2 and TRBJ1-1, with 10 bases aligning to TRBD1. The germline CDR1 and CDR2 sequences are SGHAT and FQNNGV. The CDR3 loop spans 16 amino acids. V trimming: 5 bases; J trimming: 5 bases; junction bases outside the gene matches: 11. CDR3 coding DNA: TGTGCCAGCAGCCCCAGGACAGGGGGAGGAAGGACTGAAGCTTTCTTT. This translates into CASSPRTGGGRTEAFF.

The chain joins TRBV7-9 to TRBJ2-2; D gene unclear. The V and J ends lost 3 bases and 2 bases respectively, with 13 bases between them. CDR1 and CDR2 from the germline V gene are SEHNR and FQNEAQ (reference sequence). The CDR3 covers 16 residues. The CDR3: CASSLLAVVNTGELFF. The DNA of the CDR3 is TGTGCCAGCAGCTTGCTGGCCGTTGTTAACACCGGGGAGCTGTTTTTT.

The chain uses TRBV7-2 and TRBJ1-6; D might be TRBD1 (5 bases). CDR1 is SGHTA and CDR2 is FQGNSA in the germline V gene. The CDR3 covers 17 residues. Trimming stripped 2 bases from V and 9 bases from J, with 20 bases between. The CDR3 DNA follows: TGTGCCAGCAGCTTACGACGCTCCGGGACTAAGGGTTCACCCCTCCACTTT. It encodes CASSLRRSGTKGSPLHF.

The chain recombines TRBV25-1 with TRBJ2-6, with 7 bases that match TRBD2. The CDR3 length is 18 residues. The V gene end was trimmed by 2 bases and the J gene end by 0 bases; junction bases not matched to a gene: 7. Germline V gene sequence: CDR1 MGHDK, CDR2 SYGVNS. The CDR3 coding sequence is TGTGCCAGCAGTGAAGGCCTAGCGGTCCCCTCTGGGGCCAACGTCCTGACTTTC. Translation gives CASSEGLAVPSGANVLTF.

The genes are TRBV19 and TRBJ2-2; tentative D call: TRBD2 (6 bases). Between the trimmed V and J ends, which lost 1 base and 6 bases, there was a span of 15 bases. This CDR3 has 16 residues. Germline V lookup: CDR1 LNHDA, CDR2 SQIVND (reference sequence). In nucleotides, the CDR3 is TGTGCCAGTAGTATAGTATGGGACTCGGGATCCGGGGAGCTGTTTTTT. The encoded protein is CASSIVWDSGSGELFF.

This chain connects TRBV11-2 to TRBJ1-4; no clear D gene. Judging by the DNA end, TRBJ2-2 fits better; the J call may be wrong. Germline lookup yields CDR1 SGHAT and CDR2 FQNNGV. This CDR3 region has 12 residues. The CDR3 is CASSLETGELFF. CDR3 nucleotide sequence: TGTGCCAGCAGCTTAGAGACAGGGGAGCTGTTTTTT.